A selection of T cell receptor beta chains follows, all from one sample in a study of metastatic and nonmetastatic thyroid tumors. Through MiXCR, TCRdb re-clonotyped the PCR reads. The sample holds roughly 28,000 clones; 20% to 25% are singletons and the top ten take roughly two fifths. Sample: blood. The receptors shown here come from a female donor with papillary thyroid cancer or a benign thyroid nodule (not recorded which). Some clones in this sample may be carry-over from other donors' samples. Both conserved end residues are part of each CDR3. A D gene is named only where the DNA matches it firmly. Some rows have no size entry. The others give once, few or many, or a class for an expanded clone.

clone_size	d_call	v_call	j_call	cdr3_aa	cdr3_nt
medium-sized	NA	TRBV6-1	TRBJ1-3	CASFRTGNTIYF	TGTGCCAGCTTCCGAACTGGAAACACCATATATTTT
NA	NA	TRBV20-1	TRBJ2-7	CSARHYEQYF	TGCAGTGCTAGACACTACGAGCAGTACTTC
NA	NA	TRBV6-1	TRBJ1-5	CASSPGQNNQPQHF	TGTGCCAGCAGTCCCGGACAGAACAATCAGCCCCAGCATTTT
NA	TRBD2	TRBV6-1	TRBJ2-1	CASSELAGSYNEQFF	TGTGCCAGCAGTGAACTAGCGGGCTCCTACAATGAGCAGTTCTTC
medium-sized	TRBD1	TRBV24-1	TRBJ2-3	CATSDWGRGTDTQYF	TGTGCCACCAGTGATTGGGGCAGGGGGACAGATACGCAGTATTTT
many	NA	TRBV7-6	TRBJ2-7	CASSSNPTGIHEQYF	TGTGCCAGCAGCTCTAATCCAACAGGGATCCACGAGCAGTACTTC
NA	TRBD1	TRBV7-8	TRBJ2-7	CASSLAFTGGYEQYF	TGTGCCAGCAGCTTAGCGTTTACAGGGGGATACGAGCAGTACTTC
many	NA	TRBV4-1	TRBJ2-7	CASSQDFPVPYEQYF	TGCGCCAGCAGCCAAGATTTTCCGGTACCCTACGAGCAGTACTTC
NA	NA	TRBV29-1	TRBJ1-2	CSANTGTGDRNGGYTF	TGCAGCGCAAATACCGGGACCGGCGACCGAAATGGAGGCTACACCTTC
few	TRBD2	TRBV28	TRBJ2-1	CASRGGRQLSGGIHEQFF	TGTGCCAGCAGGGGGGGGAGGCAACTAAGCGGTGGAATCCATGAGCAGTTCTTC
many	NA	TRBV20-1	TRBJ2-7	CSARARGRLAEQYF	TGCAGTGCTAGAGCTCGTGGGAGGCTCGCCGAGCAGTACTTC
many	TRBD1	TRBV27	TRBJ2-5	CASSHRTGKETQYF	TGTGCCAGCAGTCACCGGACAGGGAAGGAGACCCAGTACTTC
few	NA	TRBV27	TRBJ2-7	CASSLLGGDEQYF	TGTGCCAGCAGTTTATTGGGTGGGGACGAGCAGTACTTC
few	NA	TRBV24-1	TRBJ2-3	CATSDSHWSTDTQYF	TGTGCCACCAGTGATTCCCATTGGTCCACAGATACGCAGTATTTT
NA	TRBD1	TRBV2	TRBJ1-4	CASIETGGNEKLFF	TGTGCCAGCATTGAAACAGGGGGGAATGAAAAACTGTTTTTT
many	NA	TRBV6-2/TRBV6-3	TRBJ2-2	CASTQNQVGELFF	TGTGCCAGCACCCAAAACCAAGTCGGGGAGCTGTTTTTT
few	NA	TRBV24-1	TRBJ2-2	CATSEPGRNTGELFF	TGTGCCACCAGTGAACCGGGGAGGAACACCGGGGAGCTGTTTTTT
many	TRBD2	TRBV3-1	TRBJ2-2	CASSLLTGGDTGELFF	TGTGCCAGCAGCCTCCTGACGGGGGGAGACACCGGGGAGCTGTTTTTT
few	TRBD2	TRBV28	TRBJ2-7	CASSLATSGSNEQYF	TGTGCCAGCAGTTTGGCGACTAGCGGGAGCAACGAGCAGTACTTC
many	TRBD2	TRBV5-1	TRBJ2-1	CASSLVLTSGSYNEQFF	TGCGCCAGCAGCTTGGTTCTGACTAGCGGCTCCTACAATGAGCAGTTCTTC
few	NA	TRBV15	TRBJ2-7	CATSRDSYEQYF	TGTGCCACCAGCAGAGACAGCTACGAGCAGTACTTC
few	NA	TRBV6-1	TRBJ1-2	CASSIRQNYGYTF	TGTGCCAGCAGTATAAGGCAGAACTATGGCTACACCTTC
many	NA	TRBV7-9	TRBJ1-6	CASSLAGENSPLHF	TGTGCCAGCAGCTTAGCGGGTGAGAATTCACCCCTCCACTTT
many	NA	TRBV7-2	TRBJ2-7	CASSLATYEQYF	TGTGCCAGCAGCTTGGCCACCTACGAGCAGTACTTC
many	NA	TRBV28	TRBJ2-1	CASSLGRRNEQFF	TGTGCCAGCAGTTTAGGCAGGCGGAATGAGCAGTTCTTC
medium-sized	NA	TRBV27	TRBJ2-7	CASSRGLAGYEQYF	TGTGCCAGCAGCAGGGGATTGGCAGGCTACGAGCAGTACTTC
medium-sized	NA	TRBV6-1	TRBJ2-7	CASSEQTGSGEQYF	TGTGCCAGCAGTGAGCAAACAGGTTCCGGCGAGCAGTACTTC
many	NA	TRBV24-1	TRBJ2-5	CATSDPRTASQETQYF	TGTGCCACCAGTGACCCCCGGACAGCCTCCCAAGAGACCCAGTACTTC
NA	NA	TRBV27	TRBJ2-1	CASSWDAGLQYNEQFF	TGTGCCAGCAGTTGGGACGCTGGCCTCCAGTACAATGAGCAGTTCTTC
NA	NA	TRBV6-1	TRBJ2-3	CASSHDRDTQYF	TGTGCCAGCAGCCACGACAGGGATACGCAGTATTTT
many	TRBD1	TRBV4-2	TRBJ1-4	CASSPSGSGGREKLFF	TGTGCCAGCAGCCCCTCGGGTTCAGGGGGAAGAGAAAAACTGTTTTTT
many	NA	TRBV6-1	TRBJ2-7	CASSPYLWGNEQYF	TGTGCCAGCAGCCCCTACCTTTGGGGGAACGAGCAGTACTTC
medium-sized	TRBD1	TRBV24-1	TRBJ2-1	CATSETGTGKVGEQFF	TGTGCCACCAGTGAAACCGGGACAGGGAAAGTTGGTGAGCAGTTCTTC
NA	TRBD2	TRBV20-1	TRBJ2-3	CSASALAGGADTQYF	TGCAGTGCTAGTGCGCTAGCGGGAGGCGCAGATACGCAGTATTTT
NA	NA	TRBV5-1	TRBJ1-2	CASSFGGSNYGYTF	TGCGCCAGCAGCTTCGGAGGGAGTAACTATGGCTACACCTTC
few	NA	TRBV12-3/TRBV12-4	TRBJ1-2	CASSLEGRYGYTF	TGTGCCAGCAGTTTAGAGGGCCGCTATGGCTACACCTTC
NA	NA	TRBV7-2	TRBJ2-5	CASNAAQGWQEKQYF	TGTGCCAGCAATGCTGCGCAGGGTTGGCAAGAGAAGCAGTACTTC
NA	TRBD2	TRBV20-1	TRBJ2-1	CSASLAVNNEQFF	TGCAGTGCTAGCCTAGCGGTTAACAATGAGCAGTTCTTC
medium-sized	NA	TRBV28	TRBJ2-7	CASRRGFYEQYF	TGTGCCAGCAGGCGGGGCTTCTACGAGCAGTACTTC
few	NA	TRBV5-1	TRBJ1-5	CASSLRGSNQPQHF	TGCGCCAGCAGCTTGCGGGGTAGCAATCAGCCCCAGCATTTT
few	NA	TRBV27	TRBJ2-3	CASSYYRGTDTQYF	TGTGCCAGCAGTTATTACAGGGGCACAGATACGCAGTATTTT
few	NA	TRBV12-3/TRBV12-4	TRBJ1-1	CASSLKRGGTEAFF	TGTGCCAGCAGTTTAAAGAGGGGTGGCACTGAAGCTTTCTTT
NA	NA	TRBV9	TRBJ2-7	CASSRDMSVGYEQYF	TGTGCCAGCAGCCGCGACATGTCTGTTGGTTACGAGCAGTACTTC
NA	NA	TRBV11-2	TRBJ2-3	CASSLGQSTDTQYF	TGTGCCAGCAGCTTGGGTCAAAGCACAGATACGCAGTATTTT
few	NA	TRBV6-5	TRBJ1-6	CASSYEGDSPLHF	TGTGCCAGCAGTTACGAAGGGGATTCACCCCTCCACTTT
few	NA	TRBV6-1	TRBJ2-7	CASSRLRQPLSYEQYF	TGTGCCAGCAGTCGACTCCGACAGCCCCTATCCTACGAGCAGTACTTC
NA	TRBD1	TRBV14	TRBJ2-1	CASSQGQINEQFF	TGTGCCAGCAGCCAGGGACAGATCAATGAGCAGTTCTTC
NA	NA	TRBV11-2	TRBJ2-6	CASSLEWISGANVLTF	TGTGCCAGCAGCTTAGAATGGATCTCTGGGGCCAACGTCCTGACTTTC
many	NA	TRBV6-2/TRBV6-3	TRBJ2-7	CASSWKRQYYEQYF	TGTGCCAGCAGTTGGAAAAGACAGTACTACGAGCAGTACTTC
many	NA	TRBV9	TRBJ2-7	CASSVGVSSYEQYF	TGTGCCAGCAGCGTAGGAGTCAGCTCCTACGAGCAGTACTTC
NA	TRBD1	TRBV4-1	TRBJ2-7	CASSQGQGSPYEQYF	TGCGCCAGCAGCCAAGGACAGGGATCCCCCTACGAGCAGTACTTC
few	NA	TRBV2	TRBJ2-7	CASSLGDYEQYF	TGTGCCAGCAGCCTGGGAGACTACGAGCAGTACTTC
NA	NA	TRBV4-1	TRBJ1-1	CASSQVRGGQEAFF	TGCGCCAGCAGCCAAGTACGAGGGGGTCAGGAAGCTTTCTTT
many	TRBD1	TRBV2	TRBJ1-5	CASRARTGSSNQPQHF	TGTGCCAGCAGGGCTAGGACAGGGAGCTCTAATCAGCCCCAGCATTTT
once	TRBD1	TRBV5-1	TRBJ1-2	CASSPQGGSNYGYTF	TGCGCCAGCAGCCCACAGGGGGGTTCTAACTATGGCTACACCTTC
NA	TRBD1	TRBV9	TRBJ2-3	CASSNRQGSTDTQYF	TGTGCCAGCAGCAACCGACAGGGGAGCACAGATACGCAGTATTTT
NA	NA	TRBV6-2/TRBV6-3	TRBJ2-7	CASSSQPLASYEQYF	TGTGCCAGCAGTTCTCAACCACTAGCCTCCTACGAGCAGTACTTC
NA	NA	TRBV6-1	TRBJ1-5	CASRIGQIHNQPQHF	TGTGCCAGCAGGATCGGACAGATACACAATCAGCCCCAGCATTTT
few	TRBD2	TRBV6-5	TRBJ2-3	CASSYSGVAGGTQYF	TGTGCCAGCAGTTACTCGGGGGTAGCGGGAGGCACGCAGTATTTT